The rows below give T cell receptor beta chains drawn from one sample of a study of technical replicates of blood from a handful of donors. Assay: immunoSEQ multiplex PCR; the TCRdb copy retains only in-frame clones and omits some. The data contain about 88,000 clones, about 94% of them singletons. Sequenced material: T cells isolated from PBMCs. These receptors all come from a human donor in good health. Both conserved end residues are part of each CDR3. Fields, in order: D gene, clone size, CDR3 length, J gene, V gene, CDR3 DNA, CDR3 protein. A D gene is named only where the DNA matches it firmly. Rows give clone size only sometimes, using once, few, many, or a class for an expanded clone.

TRBD1 - 14 TRBJ2-5 TRBV27 TGTGCCAGCAGCCCAGGACAGGGAAAAGAGACCCAGTACTTC CASSPGQGKETQYF
TRBD1 - 15 TRBJ2-5 TRBV5-1 TGCGCCAGCAGCTTGGGAGCAGGGGGCAGAGAGACCCAGTACTTC CASSLGAGGRETQYF
TRBD1 - 15 TRBJ2-1 TRBV5-1 TGCGCCAGCGCTCCCGGGACAGGGTCTTACAATGAGCAGTTCTTC CASAPGTGSYNEQFF
TRBD1 few 15 TRBJ2-7 TRBV6-6 TGTGCCAGCAGTTACAAGCAGGGGGCGTCCTACGAGCAGTACTTC CASSYKQGASYEQYF
- - 17 TRBJ1-5 TRBV28 TGTGCCAGCAGTTTAGACAGTGCCTATTATAGCAATCAGCCCCAGCATTTT CASSLDSAYYSNQPQHF
TRBD1 - 14 TRBJ1-2 TRBV2 TGTGCCAGCAGTGTGGACAGGAATAACTATGGCTACACCTTC CASSVDRNNYGYTF
TRBD1 - 16 TRBJ1-2 TRBV27 TGTGCCAGCAGCCAAGGACAGGGGCTTGCTACATATGGCTACACCTTC CASSQGQGLATYGYTF
TRBD1 - 16 TRBJ1-1 TRBV28 TGTGCCAGCAGTTTAACGGTGCAGGGGGCGAACACTGAAGCTTTCTTT CASSLTVQGANTEAFF
TRBD1 - 15 TRBJ2-1 TRBV25-1 TGTGCCAGCAGTGGGGGGACAGGGGCGGACAATGAGCAGTTCTTC CASSGGTGADNEQFF
TRBD2 - 15 TRBJ2-7 TRBV7-9 TGTGCCAGCAGCTTGGGACTAGCGGGAGGGCTCGAGCAGTACTTC CASSLGLAGGLEQYF
TRBD1 - 17 TRBJ2-6 TRBV4-1 TGCGCCAGCAGCACCGGACAGGCCTACTCTGGGGCCAACGTCCTGACTTTC CASSTGQAYSGANVLTF
TRBD2 - 15 TRBJ2-5 TRBV6-1 TGTGCCAGCGTCCCTAGCGGGATGGTGGGGGAGACCCAGTACTTC CASVPSGMVGETQYF
TRBD1 once 13 TRBJ2-1 TRBV7-9 TGTGCCAGCAGCTTCATTGGGACAGTAGAGCAGTTCTTC CASSFIGTVEQFF
TRBD2 once 14 TRBJ2-1 TRBV11-3 TGTGCCAGCAGCTTTGGGGGGGACTCCTCGGAGCAGTTCTTC CASSFGGDSSEQFF
- - 13 TRBJ2-7 TRBV7-2 TGTGCCAGCAGCTTGGAGGGCCCCTACGAGCAGTACTTC CASSLEGPYEQYF
- - 15 TRBJ2-7 TRBV10-2 TGCGCCAGCAGTGTGCAGGTTGGCAAATCCTACGAGCAGTACTTC CASSVQVGKSYEQYF
TRBD2 - 16 TRBJ2-2 TRBV6-6 TGTGCCAGCAGCAGCACTAGCGGGACTATCCCCGGGGAGCTGTTTTTT CASSSTSGTIPGELFF
- - 17 TRBJ1-4 TRBV30 TGTGCCTGGAGTGTTGCGGGGCGTAGTCCAACTAATGAAAAACTGTTTTTT CAWSVAGRSPTNEKLFF
TRBD2 - 15 TRBJ2-3 TRBV29-1 TGCAGCGCCCCGGGGCGGGAGGGCCCCTCAGATACGCAGTATTTT CSAPGREGPSDTQYF
- once 14 TRBJ1-1 TRBV6-5 TGTGCCAGCAGTCTCAGATCAGGGAGGACTGAAGCTTTCTTT CASSLRSGRTEAFF
- - 14 TRBJ2-7 TRBV5-1 TGCGCCAGCAGCTTAGGGGGTCAGAGCGGCGAGCAGTACTTC CASSLGGQSGEQYF
TRBD2 - 16 TRBJ2-1 TRBV19 TGTGCCAGTAACGTGGGGAGGACTAGCGGGGGTACGGAGCAGTTCTTC CASNVGRTSGGTEQFF
- - 16 TRBJ2-2 TRBV5-1 TGCGCCAGCAGCTTGGCCGTAGCGGTCGGAACCGGGGAGCTGTTTTTT CASSLAVAVGTGELFF
TRBD2 - 14 TRBJ2-7 TRBV4-1 TGCGCCAGCAGCCATCTAGCGGGAGTTTACGAGCAGTACTTC CASSHLAGVYEQYF
- - 15 TRBJ2-7 TRBV29-1 TGCAGCGTTGACGGGGGTGGGGGATCGACCTACGAGCAGTACTTC CSVDGGGGSTYEQYF
- - 12 TRBJ2-1 TRBV7-2 TGTGCCAGCAGCTTTACTAGTATTGAGCAGTTCTTC CASSFTSIEQFF
- - 13 TRBJ2-7 TRBV2 TGTGCCAGCAGCGCCGGGAGCTCCTACGAGCAGTACTTC CASSAGSSYEQYF
- - 14 TRBJ1-1 TRBV27 TGTGCCAGCAGTTTTGGGACATTGAACACTGAAGCTTTCTTT CASSFGTLNTEAFF
TRBD1 - 14 TRBJ1-1 TRBV14 TGTGCCAGCAGCCCGAGGCAGGGGGGAACTGAAGCTTTCTTT CASSPRQGGTEAFF
TRBD1 - 15 TRBJ2-7 TRBV2 TGTGCCAGCAGTGCACCCTCCGGGACAGGGGACGAGCAGTACTTC CASSAPSGTGDEQYF
- - 15 TRBJ2-5 TRBV15 TGTGCCACCAGCAGAGATCAGCAGATTATAGGGGTAAAGTACTTC CATSRDQQIIGVKYF
- - 15 TRBJ2-1 TRBV11-2 TGTGCCAGCAGCTTAGTCTCCGCGAGCTACAATGAGCAGTTCTTC CASSLVSASYNEQFF
- - 12 TRBJ1-2 TRBV2 TGTGCCAGCGAATTCCAGGGTTATGGCTACACCTTC CASEFQGYGYTF
- - 14 TRBJ2-1 TRBV9 TGTGCCAGCAAGCGGCTAGCAAGTGGGAATGAGCAGTTCTTC CASKRLASGNEQFF
TRBD1 - 13 TRBJ2-7 TRBV18 TGTGCCAGCTCAGGACAGGGCATGAACGAGCAGTACTTC CASSGQGMNEQYF
TRBD1 - 13 TRBJ1-2 TRBV30 TGTGCCTGGAGCCGGGACAGCAACTATGGCTACACCTTC CAWSRDSNYGYTF
TRBD1 - 15 TRBJ2-3 TRBV7-8 TGTGCCAGCAGCTTCTCGGGACAGGGGACAGATACGCAGTATTTT CASSFSGQGTDTQYF
- - 16 TRBJ2-1 TRBV25-1 TGTGCCAGCAGTGAATCCTGGGGCGTTCTCAACAATGAGCAGTTCTTC CASSESWGVLNNEQFF
- - 14 TRBJ2-7 TRBV7-9 TGTGCCAGCAGCTTAAGGGACAACTCCTACGAGCAGTACTTC CASSLRDNSYEQYF
TRBD1 - 14 TRBJ2-1 TRBV7-6 TGTGCCAGCAGGATGACAGGGGGGAGCAATGAGCAGTTCTTC CASRMTGGSNEQFF